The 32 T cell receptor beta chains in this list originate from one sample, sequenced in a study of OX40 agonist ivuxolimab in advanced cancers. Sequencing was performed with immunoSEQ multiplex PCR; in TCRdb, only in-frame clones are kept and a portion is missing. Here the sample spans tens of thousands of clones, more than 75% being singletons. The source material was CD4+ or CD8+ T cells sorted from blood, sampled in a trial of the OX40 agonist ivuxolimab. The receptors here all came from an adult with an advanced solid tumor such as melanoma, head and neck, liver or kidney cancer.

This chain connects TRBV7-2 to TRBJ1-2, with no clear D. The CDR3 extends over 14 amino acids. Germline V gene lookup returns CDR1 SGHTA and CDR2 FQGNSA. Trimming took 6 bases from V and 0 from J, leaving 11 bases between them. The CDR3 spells CTSSRRQSNYGYTF. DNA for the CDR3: TGTACCAGCAGTCGAAGACAATCTAACTATGGCTACACCTTC.

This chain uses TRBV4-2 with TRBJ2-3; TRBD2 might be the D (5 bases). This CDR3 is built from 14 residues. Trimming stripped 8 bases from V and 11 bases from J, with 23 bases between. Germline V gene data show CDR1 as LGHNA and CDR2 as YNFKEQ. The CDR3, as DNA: TGTGCCAGCGGGCTGGGCGGGCAACCCGGGGAGCAGTATTTT. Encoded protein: CASGLGGQPGEQYF.

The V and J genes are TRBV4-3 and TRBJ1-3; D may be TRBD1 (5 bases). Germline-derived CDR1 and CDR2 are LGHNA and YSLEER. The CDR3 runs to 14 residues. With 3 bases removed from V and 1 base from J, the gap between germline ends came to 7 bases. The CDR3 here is CASSHGGSGNTIYF. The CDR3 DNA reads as TGCGCCAGCAGCCATGGGGGATCTGGAAACACCATATATTTT.

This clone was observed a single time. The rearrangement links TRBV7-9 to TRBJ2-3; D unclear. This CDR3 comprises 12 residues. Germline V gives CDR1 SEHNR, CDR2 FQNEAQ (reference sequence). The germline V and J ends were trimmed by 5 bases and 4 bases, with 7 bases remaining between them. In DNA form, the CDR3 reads TGTGCCAGCAGCCGTAGTCCAGATACGCAGTATTTT. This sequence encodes CASSRSPDTQYF.

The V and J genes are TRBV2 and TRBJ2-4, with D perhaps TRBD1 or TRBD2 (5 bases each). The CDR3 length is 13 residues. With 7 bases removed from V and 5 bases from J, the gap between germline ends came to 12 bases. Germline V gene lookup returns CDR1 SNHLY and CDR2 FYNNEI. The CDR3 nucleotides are TGTGCCAGCAAAGGGGACGGCCAAAACATTCAGTACTTC. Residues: CASKGDGQNIQYF. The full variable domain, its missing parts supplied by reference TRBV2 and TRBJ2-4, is EPEVTQTPSHQVTQMGQEVILRCVPISNHLYFYWYRQILGQKVEFLVSFYNNEISEKSEIFDDQFSVERPDGSNFTLKIRSTKLEDSAMYFCASKGDGQNIQYFGAGTRLSVL.

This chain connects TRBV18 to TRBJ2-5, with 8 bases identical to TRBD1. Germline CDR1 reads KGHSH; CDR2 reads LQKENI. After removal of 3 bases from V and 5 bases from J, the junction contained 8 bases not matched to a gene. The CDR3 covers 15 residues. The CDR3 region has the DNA TGTGCCAGCTCACCGGGTCAGGGGGCTGGGGAGACCCAGTACTTC. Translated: CASSPGQGAGETQYF.

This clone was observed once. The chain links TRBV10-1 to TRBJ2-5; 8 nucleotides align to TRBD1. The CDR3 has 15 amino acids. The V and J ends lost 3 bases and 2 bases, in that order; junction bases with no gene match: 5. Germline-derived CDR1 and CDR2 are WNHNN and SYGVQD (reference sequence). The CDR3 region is CASSEGRGHQETQYF. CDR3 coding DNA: TGCGCCAGCAGTGAAGGCAGGGGGCATCAAGAGACCCAGTACTTC.

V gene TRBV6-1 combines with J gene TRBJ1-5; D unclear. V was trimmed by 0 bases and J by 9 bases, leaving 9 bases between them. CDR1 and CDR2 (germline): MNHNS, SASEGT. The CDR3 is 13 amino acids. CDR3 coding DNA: TGTGCCAGCAGTGAAGCGCCCAGCCGGCCCCAGCATTTT. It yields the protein CASSEAPSRPQHF.

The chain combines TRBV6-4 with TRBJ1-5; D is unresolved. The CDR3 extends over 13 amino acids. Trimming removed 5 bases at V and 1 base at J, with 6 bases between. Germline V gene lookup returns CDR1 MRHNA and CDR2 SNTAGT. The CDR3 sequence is CASSRESNQPQHF. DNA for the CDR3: TGTGCCAGCAGTAGGGAAAGCAATCAGCCCCAGCATTTT.

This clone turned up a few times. CDR3 nucleotides: TGTGCCAGCAGCCCCCGAGGGGTGCGGAACACTGAAGCTTTCTTT. This codes for CASSPRGVRNTEAFF. This chain connects TRBV9 to TRBJ1-1, with D possibly TRBD1 on 5 matching bases. CDR1 is SGDLS, CDR2 YYNGEE, per germline. Between the trimmed V and J ends, which lost 4 bases and 1 base, there was a span of 14 bases. The CDR3 sequence is 15 residues long.

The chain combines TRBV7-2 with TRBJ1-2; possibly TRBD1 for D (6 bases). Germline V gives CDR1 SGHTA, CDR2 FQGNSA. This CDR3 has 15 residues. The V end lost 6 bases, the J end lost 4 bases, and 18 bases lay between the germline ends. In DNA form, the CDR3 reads TGTGCCAGCAGTCTACCAAGAGCAGGGGTCTATGGCTACACCTTC. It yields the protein CASSLPRAGVYGYTF.

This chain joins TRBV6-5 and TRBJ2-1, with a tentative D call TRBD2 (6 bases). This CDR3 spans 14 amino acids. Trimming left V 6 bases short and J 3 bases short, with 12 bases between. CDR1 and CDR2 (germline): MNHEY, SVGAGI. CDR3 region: CASRSGLLYNEQFF. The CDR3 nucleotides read TGTGCCAGCAGATCGGGACTTCTCTACAATGAGCAGTTCTTC.

CDR3 in amino acids: CASSIVAQRQRADNEQFF. The CDR3 nucleotides are TGTGCCAGTAGTATAGTCGCCCAGCGGCAGCGGGCTGACAATGAGCAGTTCTTC. The chain carries TRBV19 and TRBJ2-1, with D perhaps matching TRBD2 (6 bases). V dropped 1 base and J dropped 5 bases, with 21 bases sitting between them. CDR1 and CDR2 (germline): LNHDA, SQIVND (reference sequence). This CDR3 is built from 18 residues.

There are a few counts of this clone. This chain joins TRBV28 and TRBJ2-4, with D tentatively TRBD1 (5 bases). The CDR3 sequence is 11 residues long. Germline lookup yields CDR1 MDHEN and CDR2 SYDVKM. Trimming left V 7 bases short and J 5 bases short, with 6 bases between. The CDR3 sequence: CASTTENIQYF. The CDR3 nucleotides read TGTGCCAGCACGACAGAAAACATTCAGTACTTC.

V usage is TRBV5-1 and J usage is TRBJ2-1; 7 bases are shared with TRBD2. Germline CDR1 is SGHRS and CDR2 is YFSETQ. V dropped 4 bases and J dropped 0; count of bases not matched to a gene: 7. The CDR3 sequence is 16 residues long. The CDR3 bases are TGCGCCAGCAGCCTCAGCGGGGTGAGCTCCTACAATGAGCAGTTCTTC. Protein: CASSLSGVSSYNEQFF.

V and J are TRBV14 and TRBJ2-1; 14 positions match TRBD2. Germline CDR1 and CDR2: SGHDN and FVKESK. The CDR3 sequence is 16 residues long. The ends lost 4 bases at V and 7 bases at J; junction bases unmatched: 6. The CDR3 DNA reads TGTGCCAGCAGCCTGCTCCGGACTAGCGGGGGGAATGAGCAGTTCTTC. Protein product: CASSLLRTSGGNEQFF. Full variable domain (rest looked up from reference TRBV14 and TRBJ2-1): EAGVTQFPSHSVIEKGQTVTLRCDPISGHDNLYWYRRVMGKEIKFLLHFVKESKQDESGMPNNRFLAERTGGTYSTLKVQPAELEDSGVYFCASSLLRTSGGNEQFFGPGTRLTVL.

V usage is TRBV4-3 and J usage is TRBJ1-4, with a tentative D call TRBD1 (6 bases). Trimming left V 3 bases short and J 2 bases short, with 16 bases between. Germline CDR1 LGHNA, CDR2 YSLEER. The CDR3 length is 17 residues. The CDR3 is CASSHARGQGTNEKLFF. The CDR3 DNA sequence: TGCGCCAGCAGCCATGCGCGGGGGCAGGGGACTAATGAAAAACTGTTTTTT.

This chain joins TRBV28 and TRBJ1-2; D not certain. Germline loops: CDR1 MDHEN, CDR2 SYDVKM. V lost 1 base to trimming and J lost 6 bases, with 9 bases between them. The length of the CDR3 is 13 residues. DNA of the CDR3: TGTGCCAGCAGTTTATCCTACGGGGATGGCTACACCTTC. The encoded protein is CASSLSYGDGYTF.

The CDR3 is CASRPNGPSGYTF. For the CDR3, the DNA is TGTGCCAGCAGACCTAACGGGCCCAGTGGCTACACCTTC. The chain joins TRBV6-1 to TRBJ1-2; no firm D call. Trimming removed 6 bases at V and 7 bases at J, with 15 bases between. The CDR3 has 13 residues. Per the germline V gene, CDR1 is MNHNS and CDR2 is SASEGT.

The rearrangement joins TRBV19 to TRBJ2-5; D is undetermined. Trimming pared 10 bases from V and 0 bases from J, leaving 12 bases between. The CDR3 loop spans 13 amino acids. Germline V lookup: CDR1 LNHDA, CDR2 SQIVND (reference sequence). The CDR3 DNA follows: TGTGCCATAGGTACGGCCGACCAAGAGACCCAGTACTTC. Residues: CAIGTADQETQYF.

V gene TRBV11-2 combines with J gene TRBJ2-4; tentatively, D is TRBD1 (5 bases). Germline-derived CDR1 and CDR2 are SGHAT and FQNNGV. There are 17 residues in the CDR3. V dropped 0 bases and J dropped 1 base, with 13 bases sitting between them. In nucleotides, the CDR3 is TGTGCCAGCAGCTTAGATCAGAGACAGATGGCCAAAAACATTCAGTACTTC. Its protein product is CASSLDQRQMAKNIQYF.

The CDR3 here is CASSQNLRGSAEAFF. The CDR3 region has the DNA TGCGCCAGCAGCCAAAACCTCAGGGGAAGCGCTGAAGCTTTCTTT. The chain employs TRBV4-3 and TRBJ1-1; possibly TRBD1 for D (6 bases). V was trimmed by 2 bases and J by 6 bases, leaving 16 bases between them. Germline V gene data show CDR1 as LGHNA and CDR2 as YSLEER. This CDR3 has 15 amino acids.

The CDR3 DNA sequence: TGTGCCAGCAGCAATTTAGGCGGGGGATCCTACGAGCAGTACTTC. Translation: CASSNLGGGSYEQYF. V and J are TRBV6-6 and TRBJ2-7, with TRBD2 matching 7 bases. This CDR3 has 15 amino acids. V shed 6 bases, J shed 1 base, and the junction held 9 bases outside the gene matches. Germline V lookup: CDR1 MNHNY, CDR2 SVGAGI (reference sequence).

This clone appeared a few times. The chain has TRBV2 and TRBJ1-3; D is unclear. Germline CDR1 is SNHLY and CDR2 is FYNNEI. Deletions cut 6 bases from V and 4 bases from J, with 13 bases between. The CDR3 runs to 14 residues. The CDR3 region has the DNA TGTGCCAGCAGGACCTACCAAGGAGGAAACACCATATATTTT. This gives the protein CASRTYQGGNTIYF. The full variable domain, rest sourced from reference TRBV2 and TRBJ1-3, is EPEVTQTPSHQVTQMGQEVILRCVPISNHLYFYWYRQILGQKVEFLVSFYNNEISEKSEIFDDQFSVERPDGSNFTLKIRSTKLEDSAMYFCASRTYQGGNTIYFGEGSWLTVV.

CDR3 loop: CASRGTGRHYGYTF. As DNA, the CDR3 is TGTGCCAGCAGAGGGACAGGGCGGCACTATGGCTACACCTTC. This chain connects TRBV28 to TRBJ1-2, with 9 bases identical to TRBD1. V trimming: 6 bases; J trimming: 3 bases; junction bases outside the gene matches: 5. The CDR3 totals 14 residues. Per germline, CDR1 MDHEN and CDR2 SYDVKM.

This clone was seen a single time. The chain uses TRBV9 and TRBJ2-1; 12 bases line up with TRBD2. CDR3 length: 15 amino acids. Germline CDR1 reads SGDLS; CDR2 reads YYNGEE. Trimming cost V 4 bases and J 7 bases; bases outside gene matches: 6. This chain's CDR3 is CASSQASGRGNEQFF. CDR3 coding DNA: TGTGCCAGCAGCCAGGCTAGCGGGAGGGGGAATGAGCAGTTCTTC.

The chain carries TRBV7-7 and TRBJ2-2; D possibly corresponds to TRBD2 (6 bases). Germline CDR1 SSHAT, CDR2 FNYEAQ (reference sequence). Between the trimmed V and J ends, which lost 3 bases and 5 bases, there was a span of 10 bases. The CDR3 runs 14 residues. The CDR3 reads CASSFDGRTGELFF. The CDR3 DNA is TGTGCCAGCAGCTTCGATGGGAGGACCGGGGAGCTGTTTTTT.

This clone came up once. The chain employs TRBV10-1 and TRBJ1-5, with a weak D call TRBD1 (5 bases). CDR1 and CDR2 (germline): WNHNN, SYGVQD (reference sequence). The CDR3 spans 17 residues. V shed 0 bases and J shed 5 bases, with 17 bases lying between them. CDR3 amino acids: CASSESSIRELDQPQHF. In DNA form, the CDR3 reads TGCGCCAGCAGTGAGTCGAGCATCAGGGAGTTGGATCAGCCCCAGCATTTT.

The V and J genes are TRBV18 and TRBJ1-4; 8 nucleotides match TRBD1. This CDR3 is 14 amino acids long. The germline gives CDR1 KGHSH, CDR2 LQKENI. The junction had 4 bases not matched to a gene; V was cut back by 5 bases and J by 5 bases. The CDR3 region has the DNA TGTGCCAGCTCAGACGACAGGGGAAATGAAAAACTGTTTTTT. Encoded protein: CASSDDRGNEKLFF.

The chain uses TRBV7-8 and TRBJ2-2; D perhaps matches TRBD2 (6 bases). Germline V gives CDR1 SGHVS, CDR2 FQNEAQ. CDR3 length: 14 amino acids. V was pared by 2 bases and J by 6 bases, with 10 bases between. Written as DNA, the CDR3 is TGTGCCAGCAGCTTAACGTGGGAGGCCGGGGAGCTGTTTTTT. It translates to CASSLTWEAGELFF. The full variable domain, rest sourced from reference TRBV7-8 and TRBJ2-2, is GAGVSQSPRYKVAKRGQDVALRCDPISGHVSLFWYQQALGQGPEFLTYFQNEAQLDKSGLPSDRFFAERPEGSVSTLKIQRTQQEDSAVYLCASSLTWEAGELFFGEGSRLTVL.

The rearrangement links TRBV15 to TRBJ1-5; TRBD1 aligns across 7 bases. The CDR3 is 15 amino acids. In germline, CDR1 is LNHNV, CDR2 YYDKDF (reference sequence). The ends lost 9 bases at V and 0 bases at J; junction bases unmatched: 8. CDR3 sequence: CATSNRGFSNQPQHF. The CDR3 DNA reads TGTGCCACTAGTAACAGGGGCTTTAGCAATCAGCCCCAGCATTTT.

This CDR3 is CASSRDRGMNTEAFF. DNA for the CDR3: TGTGCCAGCAGTAGGGACAGGGGAATGAACACTGAAGCTTTCTTT. This chain uses TRBV6-5 with TRBJ1-1, with 10 bases fitting TRBD1. The CDR3 consists of 15 residues. CDR1 is MNHEY and CDR2 is SVGAGI in the germline V gene. J lost 0 bases, V lost 5 bases, and 3 bases had no gene match.